These 24 T cell receptor beta chains were sequenced from one sample in a study of shared clonotypes between healthy human individuals. Method: immunoSEQ multiplex PCR; TCRdb's copy keeps in-frame clones and lacks some. The table shows some 2,100,000 clones, with approximately 96% occurring only once. Sequenced: naive CD4+ T cells sorted from blood. The subset: CD45RA+ positively selected. Receptors were obtained from a man between 18 and 35 years old in good health.

The chain links TRBV6-5 to TRBJ1-2; D call uncertain. Germline lookup yields CDR1 MNHEY and CDR2 SVGAGI. The V end lost 2 bases, the J end lost 0 bases, and 7 bases lay between the germline ends. This CDR3 is built from 14 residues. The CDR3 loop reads CASSYAGSNYGYTF. For the CDR3, the DNA is TGTGCCAGCAGTTACGCAGGTTCTAACTATGGCTACACCTTC.

The chain recombines TRBV5-1 with TRBJ1-1; a possible D gene is TRBD1 (6 bases). Germline CDR1 SGHRS, CDR2 YFSETQ. With 1 base removed from V and 6 bases from J, the gap between germline ends came to 13 bases. The CDR3 runs 14 residues. In nucleotides, the CDR3 is TGCGCCAGCAGCTTGTATGGACAGACGGCTGAAGCTTTCTTT. Residues: CASSLYGQTAEAFF.

The chain links TRBV29-1 to TRBJ1-4; no reliable D call. V was trimmed by 6 bases and J by 7 bases, leaving 9 bases between them. Germline CDR1 SQVTM, CDR2 ANQGSEA. The length of the CDR3 is 11 residues. CDR3 sequence: CSVNLGEKLFF. The CDR3 DNA follows: TGCAGCGTGAACTTGGGTGAAAAACTGTTTTTT.

The V and J genes are TRBV6-5 and TRBJ2-7; 8 nucleotides match TRBD2. V gave up 6 bases and J gave up 0 bases; unmatched junction bases: 7. Germline V CDR1 and CDR2: MNHEY, SVGAGI. The CDR3 is 15 residues long. CDR3 region: CASRLGRGSSYEQYF. The CDR3 region has the DNA TGTGCCAGCAGACTCGGGAGGGGGAGCTCCTACGAGCAGTACTTC.

CDR3 loop: CASSEFGSGKGTYEQYF. CDR3 nucleotides: TGTGCCAGCAGTGAATTTGGTTCAGGTAAAGGGACCTACGAGCAGTACTTC. The V and J genes are TRBV25-1 and TRBJ2-7; D unclear. This CDR3 is built from 17 residues. Per the germline V gene, CDR1 is MGHDK and CDR2 is SYGVNS. V was cut by 1 base and J by 2 bases, with 18 bases left in between.

The V call is TRBV7-2, the J call TRBJ1-2; 8 bases map to TRBD1. This CDR3 spans 14 amino acids. The V gene's germline CDR1 is SGHTA and CDR2 FQGNSA. V was pared by 5 bases and J by 8 bases, with 10 bases of the junction left unmatched. The CDR3 protein is CASSTRTGTAGYTF. In DNA, the CDR3 is TGTGCCAGCAGCACGCGGACAGGGACCGCCGGCTACACCTTC.

V and J are TRBV5-1 and TRBJ1-1; no definite D call. The CDR3 length is 13 residues. Germline lookup yields CDR1 SGHRS and CDR2 YFSETQ. Trimming took off 6 bases at V and 0 bases at J, with 9 bases between the two ends. Written as DNA, the CDR3 is TGCGCCAGCAAGGAGGGAGTGAACACTGAAGCTTTCTTT. Its protein product is CASKEGVNTEAFF. The complete variable domain, with remaining parts taken from reference TRBV5-1 and TRBJ1-1, reads KAGVTQTPRYLIKTRGQQVTLSCSPISGHRSVSWYQQTPGQGLQFLFEYFSETQRNKGNFPGRFSGRQFSNSRSEMNVSTLELGDSALYLCASKEGVNTEAFFGQGTRLTVV.

The chain employs TRBV5-1 and TRBJ2-3; 9 bases are shared with TRBD2. The V gene's germline CDR1 is SGHRS and CDR2 YFSETQ. This CDR3 contains 15 residues. V was pared by 6 bases and J by 0 bases, with 5 bases of the junction left unmatched. The CDR3 region is CASNPTSGSTDTQYF. The CDR3 nucleotides read TGCGCCAGCAACCCGACTAGCGGTAGCACAGATACGCAGTATTTT.

This CDR3 reads CASPRGPPGGYTF. As DNA, the CDR3 is TGTGCCAGCCCCCGGGGGCCCCCGGGCGGCTACACCTTC. The chain couples TRBV6-8 to TRBJ1-2; TRBD1 is a possible D gene (6 bases). Germline CDR1 is MNHGY and CDR2 is SAAAGT. The CDR3 is made up of 13 amino acids. Trimming removed 8 bases at V and 8 bases at J, with 18 bases between.

A word on this clone: Different DNA sequences within this sample yield the same CDR3. V usage is TRBV6-5 and J usage is TRBJ1-1, with D perhaps TRBD1 (5 bases). The CDR3 is made up of 14 amino acids. V was shortened by 6 bases and J by 2 bases, with 13 bases between the two germline ends. The germline CDR1 and CDR2 sequences are MNHEY and SVGAGI. The CDR3 spells CASSPLTGNTEAFF. The DNA for the CDR3 is TGTGCCAGCAGCCCACTTACAGGTAACACTGAAGCTTTCTTT.

The gene calls are TRBV6-1 and TRBJ1-1; no reliable D call. The germline gives CDR1 MNHNS, CDR2 SASEGT. With 6 bases removed from V and 2 bases from J, the gap between germline ends came to 10 bases. This CDR3 has 13 residues. CDR3 DNA: TGTGCCAGCAGGCCCCTGGGTAACACTGAAGCTTTCTTT. Protein: CASRPLGNTEAFF.

This rearrangement joins TRBV28 to TRBJ1-6; possible D gene TRBD1, 5 bases. Between the trimmed V and J ends, which lost 4 bases and 5 bases, there was a span of 18 bases. CDR1 is MDHEN and CDR2 is SYDVKM in the germline V gene. The CDR3 is 17 amino acids. The CDR3 coding sequence is TGTGCCAGCAGTTCGTCTACCGGGACGAGCGATAATTCACCCCTCCACTTT. Translated: CASSSSTGTSDNSPLHF. Drawing the rest from reference TRBV28 and TRBJ1-6, the complete variable domain is DVKVTQSSRYLVKRTGEKVFLECVQDMDHENMFWYRQDPGLGLRLIYFSYDVKMKEKGDIPEGYSVSREKKERFSLILESASTNQTSMYLCASSSSTGTSDNSPLHFGNGTRLTVT.

The CDR3: CASSGPPGGYNGYTF. Here the CDR3 DNA reads TGTGCCAGCAGCGGGCCCCCGGGAGGATATAATGGCTACACCTTC. The genes are TRBV9 and TRBJ1-2; D gene unclear. Germline lookup yields CDR1 SGDLS and CDR2 YYNGEE. Trimming shortened V by 3 bases and J by 6 bases, and 18 bases separated the two germline ends. This CDR3 has 15 residues.

V and J are TRBV5-1 and TRBJ2-1; D not resolved. The V and J ends lost 0 bases and 8 bases respectively, with 9 bases between them. CDR3 length: 13 amino acids. In germline, CDR1 is SGHRS, CDR2 YFSETQ. The CDR3 reads CASSLVVSYEQFF. The CDR3 region has the DNA TGCGCCAGCAGCTTGGTGGTGTCTTATGAGCAGTTCTTC.

This clone was detected once. The chain links TRBV14 to TRBJ2-3; D call uncertain. The length of the CDR3 is 17 residues. V was shortened by 4 bases and J by 8 bases, with 25 bases between the two germline ends. Per germline, CDR1 SGHDN and CDR2 FVKESK. CDR3 nucleotides: TGTGCCAGCAGCCCCCGGCTGGTAAGCGTCCCGTTTGGTACGCAGTATTTT. Translated, it gives CASSPRLVSVPFGTQYF.

This chain links TRBV10-3 with TRBJ2-7; D possibly corresponds to TRBD1 (5 bases). In germline, CDR1 is ENHRY, CDR2 SYGVKD. The CDR3 has 12 amino acids. Trimming pared 6 bases from V and 13 bases from J, leaving 19 bases between. The CDR3 nucleotides read TGTGCCATCAGGGGCTCCGACAGCCCCCAATACTTC. Translation gives CAIRGSDSPQYF.

J is TRBJ1-6 and V is TRBV25-1; D is unclear. From germline, CDR1 is MGHDK and CDR2 SYGVNS. V gave up 3 bases and J gave up 10 bases, with 7 bases separating them. The CDR3 is 12 amino acids. This chain's CDR3 is CASSDPGSPLHF. The CDR3 nucleotides are TGTGCCAGCAGTGATCCTGGGTCACCCCTCCACTTT. The entire variable domain, with the rest obtained from reference TRBV25-1 and TRBJ1-6, is as follows: EADIYQTPRYLVIGTGKKITLECSQTMGHDKMYWYQQDPGMELHLIHYSYGVNSTEKGDLSSESTVSRIRTEHFPLTLESARPSHTSQYLCASSDPGSPLHFGNGTRLTVT.

A remark on this clone: Other DNA sequences in this specimen translate into the identical CDR3. V gene TRBV5-1 combines with J gene TRBJ2-5, with D uncertain. In germline, CDR1 is SGHRS, CDR2 YFSETQ. Trimming stripped 1 base from V and 4 bases from J, with 8 bases between. The CDR3 extends over 13 amino acids. The CDR3, as DNA: TGCGCCAGCAGCTTGCCCGGTGGAGAGACCCAGTACTTC. Protein: CASSLPGGETQYF.

This clone was recorded at least ten times. Other DNA sequences in the same sample also yield this CDR3. The chain recombines TRBV7-2 with TRBJ2-7; D remains ambiguous. Germline values: CDR1 SGHTA, CDR2 FQGNSA. V was shortened by 5 bases and J by 0 bases, with 2 bases between the two germline ends. CDR3 length: 11 residues. The CDR3 DNA is TGTGCCAGCAGCCCCTCCTACGAGCAGTACTTC. This codes for CASSPSYEQYF.

The chain joins TRBV19 to TRBJ2-7; perhaps TRBD1 as D (6 bases). The CDR3 extends over 13 amino acids. The V gene's germline CDR1 is LNHDA and CDR2 SQIVND (reference sequence). V was pared by 3 bases and J by 6 bases, with 12 bases between. CDR3 coding DNA: TGTGCCAGTAGTATTGGACAGTGGAGCGAGCAGTACTTC. It codes for CASSIGQWSEQYF.

The chain links TRBV10-3 to TRBJ2-7, with D possibly TRBD2 on 5 matching bases. V was pared by 2 bases and J by 3 bases, with 14 bases between. CDR3 length equals 15 residues. CDR1 ENHRY and CDR2 SYGVKD come from the germline V gene. In nucleotides, the CDR3 is TGTGCCATCAGTGAGATCCCTAGCACCCTCTACGAGCAGTACTTC. Encoded protein: CAISEIPSTLYEQYF.

A note on this clone: Distinct nucleotide sequences in the sample also encode this CDR3. The chain employs TRBV28 and TRBJ2-2; D perhaps matches TRBD1 (6 bases). The V gene's germline CDR1 is MDHEN and CDR2 SYDVKM. The CDR3 contains 16 residues. The V end lost 1 base, the J end lost 2 bases, and 11 bases lay between the germline ends. This chain's CDR3 is CASSLFPGHNTGELFF. Here the CDR3 DNA reads TGTGCCAGCAGTTTATTTCCGGGACATAACACCGGGGAGCTGTTTTTT.

V and J are TRBV5-1 and TRBJ2-6, with no clear D. The V gene's germline CDR1 is SGHRS and CDR2 YFSETQ. The CDR3 has 17 amino acids. The ends were cut back, 0 bases at V and 0 bases at J, with 10 bases in the middle. CDR3 loop: CASSLDSINSGANVLTF. The CDR3 DNA is TGCGCCAGCAGCTTGGACTCTATAAACTCTGGGGCCAACGTCCTGACTTTC.

This clone was counted once. V and J are TRBV5-1 and TRBJ2-5; possible D gene TRBD2, 6 bases. The germline V gene encodes CDR1 SGHRS and CDR2 YFSETQ. The germline V and J ends were trimmed by 4 bases and 4 bases, with 17 bases remaining between them. There are 15 residues in the CDR3. CDR3 sequence: CASSRGPPGGETQYF. The CDR3 DNA follows: TGCGCCAGCAGCCGGGGACCTCCCGGGGGAGAGACCCAGTACTTC.